A selection of T cell receptor beta chains follows, all from one sample in a study of T cells after yellow fever vaccination. TCRdb itself ran the 5' RACE reads through MiXCR, one entry per CDR3 protein. The table lists 100,000 to 150,000 distinct CDR3 sequences, approximately 7.1% of them singletons. Sequenced material: CD4+ T cells sorted from PBMCs, taken more than 35 days after the first yellow fever vaccination. These receptors were collected from a man aged 18 to 30 who received the YFV17D yellow fever vaccine. Both conserved end residues are part of each CDR3. Each record gives: CDR3 length, D gene, V gene, CDR3 protein. D genes are given only for firm matches.

16 . TRBV4-2 CASSQDQQRSNQPQHF
13 . TRBV12-3/TRBV12-4 CASSVREGETQYF
14 . TRBV5-1 CASSPGTVQETQYF
14 TRBD1 TRBV5-5 CASSPRGPGDTQYF
14 . TRBV2 CASGGASRTDTQYF
13 . TRBV5-8 CASSLRFQGTQYF
16 . TRBV5-1 CASSSSGGPNTGELFF
14 . TRBV20-1 CSASRFDGNTEAFF
17 . TRBV5-1 CASSLEPRVSGANVLTF
16 TRBD1 TRBV7-9 CASSLITGGYTGELFF
15 TRBD1 TRBV18 CASSPPGQGAYEQFF
16 . TRBV7-8 CASSFGTPERSSPLHF
19 . TRBV4-1 CASSQSIGSPGGYQETQYF
13 . TRBV7-2 CASSNAGRIEAFF
15 . TRBV7-3 CASSLWGAPANEQFF
15 TRBD1 TRBV7-8 CASRYTGGISYEQYF
14 TRBD2 TRBV20-1 CSAVSGGALDTQYF
17 TRBD1 TRBV4-3 CASSQVTGGGYNSPLHF
16 TRBD2 TRBV5-5 CTSSRSGAAGANVLTF
13 . TRBV30 CAWSGGLDYGYTF
10 . TRBV29-1 CSVGGDTQYF
17 . TRBV7-3 CASSAFGGVSSYNEQFF
16 TRBD2 TRBV7-9 CASSLPGLAGANEQFF
14 . TRBV7-2 CASSLSWGPNEQFF
13 TRBD1 TRBV5-1 CASSSGGGETQYF
12 . TRBV7-9 CASSYTGSVQFF
13 . TRBV6-2/TRBV6-3 CASSLPPGETQYF
14 . TRBV7-2 CASSLVRLADTQYF
14 . TRBV12-3/TRBV12-4 CASSPMGAQETQYF
12 . TRBV5-1 CASSSDNYGYTF
15 . TRBV19 CASSRRSGRNYGYTF
16 TRBD2 TRBV20-1 CSATRLLAGGLDTQYF
13 . TRBV29-1 CSVTHDRNTEAFF
13 . TRBV12-3/TRBV12-4 CASSLGRGETQYF
13 . TRBV5-4 CASSRGAADTQYF
15 TRBD1 TRBV5-1 CASSPKGTGASPLHF
14 . TRBV12-3/TRBV12-4 CASSPWVRNTEAFF
16 . TRBV2 CASSPRAWDNENIQYF
17 TRBD2 TRBV12-3/TRBV12-4 CASSFTSPGLAWETQYF
16 . TRBV20-1 CSARGSLRLGAPKLFF
16 TRBD1 TRBV15 CATSRKTGGRNQPQHF
16 TRBD1 TRBV20-1 CSAFSRQGMSWSPLHF
17 . TRBV5-1 CASSASPGAPNTGELFF
14 . TRBV11-2 CASSFNGQGETQYF
15 TRBD2 TRBV5-1 CASSWNSGGQETQYF
16 . TRBV7-2 CASSPPGSQRNYGYTF
17 TRBD1 TRBV6-5 CASSPSRTGSSYNEQFF
14 . TRBV5-1 CASSLDRANEKLFF
13 . TRBV4-1 CASSQQGSETQYF
15 . TRBV5-1 CASSLRGTSTDTQYF
16 TRBD1 TRBV24-1 CATSDPGQGAAGELFF
13 . TRBV12-3/TRBV12-4 CASTVRGGNEQFF
12 . TRBV6-2/TRBV6-3 CASSLSYYEQYF
13 TRBD2 TRBV20-1 CSASVSGGDTQYF
14 . TRBV6-5 CASSYRPEGEKLFF
13 TRBD1 TRBV5-1 CASSWGQGETQYF
16 . TRBV6-2/TRBV6-3 CASSYSKAGPQETQYF
14 TRBD1 TRBV20-1 CSARRTGMNTEAFF